This TCR beta chain was identified in a study of beta chain features in type 1 diabetes. Across the study: All of the samples together had some 99 million sorted cells examined.

Sequenced material consisted of expressed TCRB transcripts (all of the isolated RNA was reverse transcribed). Assay used: immunoSEQ multiplex PCR; TCRdb lists only in-frame clones, some missing. The top ten hold roughly 1.3% of the sample, which has 130,000 to 150,000 clones, 10% seen once. Each sorted fraction was over 95% pure. Looked up from germline, CDR1 is SGHAT and CDR2 is FQNNGV. There are 15 residues in the CDR3. V lost 4 bases, J lost 4 bases, and 5 bases stayed unmatched. The chain has TRBV11-2 and TRBJ2-2, with 8 bases matching TRBD1. Specimen: naive CD4+ T cells from blood. The sequence was obtained from a man in his late teens or twenties in good health. The chain's CDR3 is CASSSQGAVTGELFF. The CDR3 DNA sequence: TGTGCCAGCAGCTCCCAGGGGGCGGTCACCGGGGAGCTGTTTTTT.